The 14 T cell receptor beta chains in this list originate from one sample, sequenced in a study of OX40 agonist ivuxolimab in advanced cancers. Here immunoSEQ multiplex PCR was the method, and the copy in TCRdb shows in-frame clones only, minus some. Of approximately 74,000 clones in the sample, roughly 91% were seen once. Specimen: CD4+ or CD8+ T cells sorted from blood, collected in a trial of the OX40 agonist ivuxolimab. The receptor set was obtained from an adult with an advanced solid tumor such as melanoma, head and neck, liver or kidney cancer.

The rearrangement links TRBV11-3 to TRBJ2-7; D call uncertain. Deletions cut 4 bases from V and 3 bases from J, with 4 bases between. The germline CDR1 and CDR2 sequences are SGHNT and YENEEA. This CDR3 has 11 amino acids. For the CDR3, the DNA is TGTGCCAGCAGCTCCTACTACGAGCAGTACTTC. This translates into CASSSYYEQYF.

This chain connects TRBV7-2 to TRBJ1-5; D unclear. Trimming removed 5 bases at V and 3 bases at J, with 8 bases between. This CDR3 comprises 13 residues. Germline CDR1 is SGHTA and CDR2 is FQGNSA. DNA for the CDR3: TGTGCCAGCAGCGCGGGTGTCAATCAGCCCCAGCATTTT. It encodes CASSAGVNQPQHF.

The chain links TRBV10-1 to TRBJ2-7; 10 positions agree with TRBD1. With V trimmed by 6 bases and J by 6 bases, 11 bases remained unmatched. This CDR3 is built from 15 residues. The germline gives CDR1 WNHNN, CDR2 SYGVQD (reference sequence). The CDR3, as DNA: TGCGCCAGCAGGAGAGGACAGGGGGGTCGAGGCGAGCAGTACTTC. Its translation is CASRRGQGGRGEQYF.

V gene TRBV7-6 combines with J gene TRBJ2-5; D unclear. The germline gives CDR1 SGHVS, CDR2 FNYEAQ. With 0 bases removed from V and 4 bases from J, the gap between germline ends came to 6 bases. CDR3 length: 13 amino acids. CDR3 DNA sequence: TGTGCCAGCAGCTTAGCTGGATTAGAGACCCAGTACTTC. Protein product: CASSLAGLETQYF.

The V call is TRBV19, the J call TRBJ2-5; 10 bases map to TRBD2. CDR3 length: 15 amino acids. Germline V gives CDR1 LNHDA, CDR2 SQIVND (reference sequence). The V gene end was trimmed by 7 bases and the J gene end by 5 bases; junction bases not matched to a gene: 10. This CDR3 is CASTDLAGAGETQYF. CDR3 nucleotide sequence: TGTGCCAGTACCGATCTAGCGGGAGCGGGGGAGACCCAGTACTTC.

The chain combines TRBV11-2 with TRBJ1-1, with a tentative D call TRBD1 (5 bases). Trimming removed 5 bases from V and 5 bases from J, with 18 bases in between. This CDR3 spans 15 amino acids. Germline CDR1 SGHAT, CDR2 FQNNGV. The CDR3: CASSLYGVRGTEAFF. The CDR3 DNA follows: TGTGCCAGCAGCCTATACGGCGTGAGGGGAACTGAAGCTTTCTTT.

The rearrangement uses TRBV29-1 and TRBJ1-1; 8 positions match TRBD1. The junction had 10 bases not matched to a gene; V was cut back by 7 bases and J by 6 bases. The CDR3 contains 13 residues. Germline V gene lookup returns CDR1 SQVTM and CDR2 ANQGSEA. The CDR3: CSAGGGTGPEAFF. For the CDR3, the DNA is TGCAGCGCCGGTGGGGGGACAGGTCCTGAAGCTTTCTTT.

Only a few counts were recorded for this clone. The chain employs TRBV5-1 and TRBJ1-3; D is unresolved. Trimming removed 0 bases at V and 4 bases at J, with 11 bases between. Germline V gene lookup returns CDR1 SGHRS and CDR2 YFSETQ. The CDR3 has 15 residues. CDR3 region: CASSLGSGGGNTIYF. CDR3 DNA: TGCGCCAGCAGCTTGGGTTCAGGAGGGGGAAACACCATATATTTT.

Of note for this clone: A read error may account for a junction end that differs from germline. J is TRBJ1-2 and V is TRBV23-1; 8 bases are shared with TRBD1. TRBV23-1 is classed as an ORF, of uncertain function. CDR3 length: 14 residues. The CDR3 region is CASSQFTGGAPYAF. CDR3 in DNA: TGCGCCAGCAGTCAATTTACAGGGGGAGCCCCCTACGCCTTC.

This clone was observed a few times. V gene TRBV6-1 combines with J gene TRBJ2-7, with unresolved D. This CDR3 spans 11 amino acids. Between the trimmed V and J ends, which lost 5 bases and 7 bases, there was a span of 9 bases. The germline gives CDR1 MNHNS, CDR2 SASEGT. In DNA form, the CDR3 reads TGTGCCAGCAGTAAGGCGAGGGAGCAGTACTTC. Protein: CASSKAREQYF.

This clone has a count of ten or more. This rearrangement joins TRBV7-9 to TRBJ2-3; D remains unclear. The germline V and J ends were trimmed by 2 bases and 4 bases, with 7 bases remaining between them. The CDR3 has 13 residues. The V gene's germline CDR1 is SEHNR and CDR2 FQNEAQ (reference sequence). The CDR3 is CASSLPGADTQYF. The CDR3 DNA is TGTGCCAGCAGCTTACCCGGTGCAGATACGCAGTATTTT.

The rearrangement uses TRBV6-6 and TRBJ2-7, with D perhaps TRBD2 (5 bases). Germline V CDR1 and CDR2: MNHNY, SVGAGI (reference sequence). Trimming cost V 0 bases and J 0 bases, with 12 bases left between them. CDR3 size: 16 residues. CDR3 coding DNA: TGTGCCAGCAGTTACTCTTTGACGGGAAGCTCCTACGAGCAGTACTTC. The encoded protein is CASSYSLTGSSYEQYF.

The CDR3 reads CASSLAPVLAGIAGELFF. The CDR3 DNA reads as TGTGCCAGCAGCTTAGCCCCGGTGCTAGCGGGAATAGCCGGGGAGCTGTTTTTT. The chain recombines TRBV7-2 with TRBJ2-2; 9 positions agree with TRBD2. Germline CDR1 reads SGHTA; CDR2 reads FQGNSA. The CDR3 runs 18 residues. With 0 bases clipped from V and 6 bases from J, the junction kept 11 bases outside the gene matches.

This chain links TRBV28 with TRBJ2-1; the match to TRBD2 covers 8 bases. The CDR3 runs to 14 residues. The V gene end was trimmed by 11 bases and the J gene end by 3 bases; junction bases not matched to a gene: 9. CDR1 and CDR2 (germline): MDHEN, SYDVKM. DNA of the CDR3: TGTGCCGGCCAGAGAGCGGGGGACTACAATGAGCAGTTCTTC. This encodes CAGQRAGDYNEQFF.